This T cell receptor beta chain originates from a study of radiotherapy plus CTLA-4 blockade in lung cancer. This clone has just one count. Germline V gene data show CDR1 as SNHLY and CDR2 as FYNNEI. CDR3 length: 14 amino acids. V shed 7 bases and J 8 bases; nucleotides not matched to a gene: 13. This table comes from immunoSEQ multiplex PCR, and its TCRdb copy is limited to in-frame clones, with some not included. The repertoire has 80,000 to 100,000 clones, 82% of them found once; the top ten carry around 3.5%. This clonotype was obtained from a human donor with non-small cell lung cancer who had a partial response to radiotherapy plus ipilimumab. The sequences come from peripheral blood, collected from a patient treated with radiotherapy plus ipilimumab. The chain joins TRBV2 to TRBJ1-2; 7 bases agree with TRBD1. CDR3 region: CASNSPDRVNGYTF. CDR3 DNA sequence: TGTGCCAGCAACTCCCCCGACAGGGTCAACGGCTACACCTTC.